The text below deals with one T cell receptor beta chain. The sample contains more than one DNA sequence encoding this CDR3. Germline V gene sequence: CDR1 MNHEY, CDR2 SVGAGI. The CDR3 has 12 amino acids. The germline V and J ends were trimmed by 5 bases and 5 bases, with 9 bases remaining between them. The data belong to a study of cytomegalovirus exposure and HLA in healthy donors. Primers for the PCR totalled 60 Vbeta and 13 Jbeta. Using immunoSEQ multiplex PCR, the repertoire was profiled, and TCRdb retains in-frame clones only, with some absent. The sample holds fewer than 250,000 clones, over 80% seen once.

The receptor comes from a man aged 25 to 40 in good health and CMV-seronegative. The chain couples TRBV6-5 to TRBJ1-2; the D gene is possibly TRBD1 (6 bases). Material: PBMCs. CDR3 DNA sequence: TGTGCCAGCAGTCCTCAGGGGTATGGCTACACCTTC. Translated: CASSPQGYGYTF.